This is a list of T cell receptor beta chains from one sample in a study of T cell responses to AZD1222 COVID-19 vaccine. The protocol was immunoSEQ multiplex PCR, while the TCRdb copy is restricted to in-frame clones and leaves out a portion. The table records some 150,000 clones, about 82% of them present only once. The sample here was peripheral blood, taken 28 days after the second AZD1222 dose. The receptor source for this set is an adult who received the AZD1222 COVID-19 vaccine. Each CDR3 is given with its conserved first and last residue. Fields, in order: CDR3 DNA, CDR3 protein, clone size, D gene, J gene, V gene. The D gene is left open where the match is weak. Only some rows state a clone size, as once, few, many or a class for expanded clones.

TGTGCCAGCAGTTACTCGGACGGAGGGCCCCAGCATTTT CASSYSDGGPQHF . . TRBJ1-5 TRBV6-5
TGTGCCAGCAGCCAAGAGGGCGGGTCGGGAAGCAATCAGCCCCAGCATTTT CASSQEGGSGSNQPQHF . . TRBJ1-5 TRBV3-1/TRBV3-2
TGTGCCAGCAGTTCCTCCAGCGGGAGGTACGAGCAGTACTTC CASSSSSGRYEQYF . TRBD2 TRBJ2-7 TRBV27
TGCAGCGTCGCTAGGGACAGGGCCCTTGGAAACACCATATATTTT CSVARDRALGNTIYF few TRBD1 TRBJ1-3 TRBV29-1
TGTGCCAGCAGCTTAGTCGGGACAGGGGCGAATGGCTACACCTTC CASSLVGTGANGYTF . TRBD1 TRBJ1-2 TRBV7-2
TGTGCCAGCAGCTCTGGACGGGGACTAGTGTCGGACGAGCAGTACTTC CASSSGRGLVSDEQYF . TRBD2 TRBJ2-7 TRBV13
TGTGCCAGCAGTTACTCCCCCGACAGGAGTCATCAGCCCCAGCATTTT CASSYSPDRSHQPQHF . . TRBJ1-5 TRBV6-2/TRBV6-3
TGCGCCAGCAGTGAGAACTTAAACACTGAAGCTTTCTTT CASSENLNTEAFF . . TRBJ1-1 TRBV10-1
TGTGCCAGCAGTCCTAGACCCGGACTGAACAATGAGCAGTTCTTC CASSPRPGLNNEQFF . . TRBJ2-1 TRBV11-2
TGTGCCAGCTCACTCTGGGCGAGTGCCGCCTATGGCTACACCTTC CASSLWASAAYGYTF . . TRBJ1-2 TRBV18
TGTGCCAGCAGTGAACCCGGGACATTGGGAGGGTACTATGGCTACACCTTC CASSEPGTLGGYYGYTF . . TRBJ1-2 TRBV6-1
TGTGCCTGGAGTGTACTCGTTCGTAGGGACAGGGGAATTGTAGGAAAACTGTTTTTT CAWSVLVRRDRGIVGKLFF . TRBD1 TRBJ1-4 TRBV30
TGTGCCAGCAGCTTAGGGTCCAACCTTAATAAGGGTTCTAGTTCACCCCTCCACTTT CASSLGSNLNKGSSSPLHF . . TRBJ1-6 TRBV5-4
TGTGCCAGCTCTAGCGGCTCCTACAATGAGCAGTTCTTC CASSSGSYNEQFF . TRBD2 TRBJ2-1 TRBV7-9
TGTGCCAGCAGTAGGCTAGCGCTCAACTACGAGCAGTACTTC CASSRLALNYEQYF . . TRBJ2-7 TRBV2
TGTGCCATCAGTGCGGACAGAAGCCAGCCCCAGCATTTT CAISADRSQPQHF . . TRBJ1-5 TRBV10-3
TGTGCCAGCAGTTACGTTGGCCGTGGGGGCAATCAGCCCCAGCATTTT CASSYVGRGGNQPQHF . . TRBJ1-5 TRBV6-6
TGTGCCAGCAGCCTGTTCAGGATTTCTGGAAACACCATATATTTT CASSLFRISGNTIYF . . TRBJ1-3 TRBV11-2
TGTGCCAGCAGTGCACAGGGTCGACGGTCTTTCTTT CASSAQGRRSFF few . TRBJ1-1 TRBV12-3/TRBV12-4
TGTGCCAGCAGACGGTTCGGGCAGGGGGACGGAGAGACCCAGTACTTC CASRRFGQGDGETQYF . TRBD1 TRBJ2-5 TRBV28
TGTGCCAGCAGTTTATGGGGCCGTAGCACAGATACGCAGTATTTT CASSLWGRSTDTQYF . . TRBJ2-3 TRBV28
TGTGCCAGCTCCCCGACCGGGACAGACTATGGCTACACCTTC CASSPTGTDYGYTF . TRBD1 TRBJ1-2 TRBV18
TGTGCCAGCAGCCAAGCAGGGGCCGGGACTGAAGCTTTCTTT CASSQAGAGTEAFF . . TRBJ1-1 TRBV13
TGTGCCAGCAGTTTATCAGGCAGGGGAAAATCACCCCTCCACTTT CASSLSGRGKSPLHF . . TRBJ1-6 TRBV28
TGCGCCAGCAGTGAGTTCGGGGGGGTCACAGATACGCAGTATTTT CASSEFGGVTDTQYF . TRBD2 TRBJ2-3 TRBV10-1
TGTGCCAGCAGCGGCGGACAAAGGGTAGAGACCCAGTACTTC CASSGGQRVETQYF . . TRBJ2-5 TRBV11-2
TGTGCCAGCAGCCCAGACCCTGGAAACACCATATATTTT CASSPDPGNTIYF . . TRBJ1-3 TRBV7-9
TGCGCCAGCAGCTTGGGTCCAGGTTCTAATTCACCCCTCCACTTT CASSLGPGSNSPLHF . . TRBJ1-6 TRBV5-1
TGTGCCAGCAGCGCCGGACAGGGCCCTAACTATGGCTACACCTTC CASSAGQGPNYGYTF . TRBD1 TRBJ1-2 TRBV9
TGCGCCAGCAGTGAGTGGGGGGGCGGGGGCAATCAGCCCCAGCATTTT CASSEWGGGGNQPQHF . . TRBJ1-5 TRBV10-2
TGTGCCAGCAGTCTGGGACAGGGTAGGGAAAACATTCAGTACTTC CASSLGQGRENIQYF . TRBD1 TRBJ2-4 TRBV27
TGTGCCAGCAGTGAAGTAGCTTCTAACGTTCAGCCCCAGCATTTT CASSEVASNVQPQHF . . TRBJ1-5 TRBV6-1
TGTGCCAGCCGACAGGGGATGTCTGGAAACACCATATATTTT CASRQGMSGNTIYF . TRBD1 TRBJ1-3 TRBV27
TGTGCCACCGGCAGGGGGGGTGAAAAACTGTTTTTT CATGRGGEKLFF . TRBD1 TRBJ1-4 TRBV15
TGTGCCACCAGCGGAACAGGGGGCGTAAAGACCCAGTACTTC CATSGTGGVKTQYF . TRBD1 TRBJ2-5 TRBV15
TGTGCCAGTATCGAGACAGCCTATTATAATTCACCCCTCCACTTT CASIETAYYNSPLHF . . TRBJ1-6 TRBV19
TGTGCCAGCAGCGACACCCCTGACCTCAGTAATGAGCAGTTCTTC CASSDTPDLSNEQFF once . TRBJ2-1 TRBV7-9
TGCGCCAGCAGCTACTTGACACCAAACTATGGCTACACCTTC CASSYLTPNYGYTF . . TRBJ1-2 TRBV5-1
TGCAGCGTTGAGTTCGGGGACGGCTACACCTTC CSVEFGDGYTF . . TRBJ1-2 TRBV29-1
TGTGCCAGCAGCCCCCAGACTAGCTTTAATGAGCAGTTCTTC CASSPQTSFNEQFF few TRBD2 TRBJ2-1 TRBV9
TGTGCCAGCAGTTACGAAGGCGGGAGCTCCTACAATGAGCAGTTCTTC CASSYEGGSSYNEQFF . TRBD2 TRBJ2-1 TRBV6-6
TGTGCCAGCGGACGCCGTTTGTCAGGGGGAGGTACTGAAGCTTTCTTT CASGRRLSGGGTEAFF . TRBD1 TRBJ1-1 TRBV25-1
TGTGCCAGCAGTGGGGCCCGGGGTCTATTCTGGAATTGGGGCGAGCAGTATTTT CASSGARGLFWNWGEQYF . . TRBJ2-3 TRBV27
TGTGCCAGCTCGTATGAGACAGGGGGCACTGAAGCTTTCTTT CASSYETGGTEAFF . TRBD1 TRBJ1-1 TRBV6-5
TGCAGTGACGGGGCCCCGCGTGGGCAGTTCTTC CSDGAPRGQFF . . TRBJ2-1 TRBV20-1
TGTGCCAGCAGTTTCCCCCGACAAGACTATGGCTACACCTTC CASSFPRQDYGYTF . . TRBJ1-2 TRBV28
TGTGCCAGCAGTTTAAACGCGGGAGGGTCTTGGGAGCAGTACTTC CASSLNAGGSWEQYF . TRBD2 TRBJ2-7 TRBV27
TGCGCCAGCAGTCCCCGTGACCGCACCTACGAGCAGTACTTC CASSPRDRTYEQYF . . TRBJ2-7 TRBV23-1
TGCGCCAGCAGCTTGAGCCGCGGGGGAAACACAGATACGCAGTATTTT CASSLSRGGNTDTQYF . TRBD2 TRBJ2-3 TRBV5-1
TGCAGTGCTGGACAGGGATATGGCTACACCTTC CSAGQGYGYTF . TRBD1 TRBJ1-2 TRBV20-1